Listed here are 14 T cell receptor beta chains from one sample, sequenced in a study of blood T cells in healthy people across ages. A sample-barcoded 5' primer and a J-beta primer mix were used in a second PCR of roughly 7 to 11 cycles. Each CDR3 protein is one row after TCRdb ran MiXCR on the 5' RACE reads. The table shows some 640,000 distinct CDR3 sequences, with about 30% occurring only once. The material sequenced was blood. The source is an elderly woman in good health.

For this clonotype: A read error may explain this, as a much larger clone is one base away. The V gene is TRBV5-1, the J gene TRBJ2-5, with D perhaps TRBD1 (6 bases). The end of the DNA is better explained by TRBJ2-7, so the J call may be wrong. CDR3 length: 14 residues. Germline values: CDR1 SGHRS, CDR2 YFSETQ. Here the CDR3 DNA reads TGCGCCAACAGCTTGGACGGACAGAGTTACGAGCAGTACTTC. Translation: CANSLDGQSYEQYF.

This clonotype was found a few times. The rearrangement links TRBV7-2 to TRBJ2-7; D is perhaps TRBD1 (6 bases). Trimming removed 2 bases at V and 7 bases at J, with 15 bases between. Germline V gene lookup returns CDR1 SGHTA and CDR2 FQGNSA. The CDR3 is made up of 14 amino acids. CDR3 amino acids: CASSLHRASNEQYF. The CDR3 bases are TGTGCCAGCAGCTTACACAGGGCCAGCAATGAGCAGTACTTC.

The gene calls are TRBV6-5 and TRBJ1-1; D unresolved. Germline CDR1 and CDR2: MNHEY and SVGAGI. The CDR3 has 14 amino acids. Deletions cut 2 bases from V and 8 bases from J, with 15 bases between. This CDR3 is CASSYGQSLREAFF. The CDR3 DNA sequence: TGTGCCAGCAGTTACGGGCAGTCCCTTCGAGAAGCTTTCTTT.

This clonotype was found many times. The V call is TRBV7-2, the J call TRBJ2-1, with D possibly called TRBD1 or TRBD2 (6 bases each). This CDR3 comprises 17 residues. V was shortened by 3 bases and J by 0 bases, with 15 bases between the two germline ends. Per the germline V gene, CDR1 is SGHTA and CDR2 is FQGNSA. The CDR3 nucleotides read TGTGCCAGCAGCTTGTCACCGGGGGCCCTCTCCTACAATGAGCAGTTCTTC. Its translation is CASSLSPGALSYNEQFF. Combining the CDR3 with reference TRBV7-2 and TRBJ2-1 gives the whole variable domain GAGVSQSPSNKVTEKGKDVELRCDPISGHTALYWYRQSLGQGLEFLIYFQGNSAPDKSGLPSDRFSAERTGGSVSTLTIQRTQQEDSAVYLCASSLSPGALSYNEQFFGPGTRLTVL.

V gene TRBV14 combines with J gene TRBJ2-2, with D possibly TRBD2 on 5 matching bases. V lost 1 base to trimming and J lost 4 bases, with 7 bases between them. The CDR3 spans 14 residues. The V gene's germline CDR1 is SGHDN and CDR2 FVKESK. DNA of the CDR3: TGTGCCAGCAGCCAAGCGGGGTTCACCGGGGAGCTGTTTTTT. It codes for CASSQAGFTGELFF.

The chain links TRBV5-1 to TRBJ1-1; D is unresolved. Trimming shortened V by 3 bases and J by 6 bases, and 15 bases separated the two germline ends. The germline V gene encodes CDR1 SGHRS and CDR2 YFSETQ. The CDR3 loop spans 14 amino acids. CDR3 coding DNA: TGCGCCAGCAGCTCTGTGCGACGAAACCCTGAAGCTTTCTTT. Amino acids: CASSSVRRNPEAFF.

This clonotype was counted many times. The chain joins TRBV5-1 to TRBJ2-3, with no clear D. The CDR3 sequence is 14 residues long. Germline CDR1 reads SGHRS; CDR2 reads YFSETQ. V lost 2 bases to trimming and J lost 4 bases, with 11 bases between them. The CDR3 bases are TGCGCCAGCAGCTTAGGTTCGAATCCAGATACGCAGTATTTT. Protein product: CASSLGSNPDTQYF. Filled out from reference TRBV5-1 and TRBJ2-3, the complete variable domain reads KAGVTQTPRYLIKTRGQQVTLSCSPISGHRSVSWYQQTPGQGLQFLFEYFSETQRNKGNFPGRFSGRQFSNSRSEMNVSTLELGDSALYLCASSLGSNPDTQYFGPGTRLTVL.

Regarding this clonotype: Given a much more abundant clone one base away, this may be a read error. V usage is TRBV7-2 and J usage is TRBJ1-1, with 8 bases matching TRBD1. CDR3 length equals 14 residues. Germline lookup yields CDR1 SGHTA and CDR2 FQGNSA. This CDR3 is CASSQDRGHTETFF. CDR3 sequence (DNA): TGTGCCAGCAGCCAAGACAGGGGTCACACTGAAACTTTCTTT.

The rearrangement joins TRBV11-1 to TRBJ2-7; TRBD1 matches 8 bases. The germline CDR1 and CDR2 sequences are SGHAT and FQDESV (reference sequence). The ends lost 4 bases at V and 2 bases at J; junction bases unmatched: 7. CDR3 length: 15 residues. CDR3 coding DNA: TGTGCCAGCAGCTCCGCACTGACAGGGGCCTACGAGCAGTACTTC. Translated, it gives CASSSALTGAYEQYF.

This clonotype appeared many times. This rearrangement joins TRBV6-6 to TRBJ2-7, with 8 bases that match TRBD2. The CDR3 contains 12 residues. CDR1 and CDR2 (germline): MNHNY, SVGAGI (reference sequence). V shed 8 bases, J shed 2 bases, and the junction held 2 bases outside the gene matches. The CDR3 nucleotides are TGTGCCAGCCAGCGGGGGACCTACGAGCAGTACTTC. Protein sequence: CASQRGTYEQYF.

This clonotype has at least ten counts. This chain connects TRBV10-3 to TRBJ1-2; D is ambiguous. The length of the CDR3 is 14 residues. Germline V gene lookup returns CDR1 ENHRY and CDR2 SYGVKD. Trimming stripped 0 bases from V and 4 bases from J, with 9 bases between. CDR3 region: CAISESLGSYGYTF. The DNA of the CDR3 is TGTGCCATCAGTGAGTCGTTAGGCAGCTATGGCTACACCTTC.

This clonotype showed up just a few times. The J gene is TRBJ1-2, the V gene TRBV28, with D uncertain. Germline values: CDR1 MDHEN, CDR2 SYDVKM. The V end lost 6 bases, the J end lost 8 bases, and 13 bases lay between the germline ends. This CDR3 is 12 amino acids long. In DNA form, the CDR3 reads TGTGCCAGCAGCAACGGCCGTCCGGGCTACACCTTC. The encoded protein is CASSNGRPGYTF.

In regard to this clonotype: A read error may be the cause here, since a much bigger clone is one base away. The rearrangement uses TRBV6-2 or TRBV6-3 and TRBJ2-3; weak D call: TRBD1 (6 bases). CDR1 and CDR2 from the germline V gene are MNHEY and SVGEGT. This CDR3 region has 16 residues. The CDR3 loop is CACSSRTAQSTDTQYF. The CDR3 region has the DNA TGTGCCTGCAGTTCACGGACAGCCCAGAGCACAGATACGCAGTATTTT.

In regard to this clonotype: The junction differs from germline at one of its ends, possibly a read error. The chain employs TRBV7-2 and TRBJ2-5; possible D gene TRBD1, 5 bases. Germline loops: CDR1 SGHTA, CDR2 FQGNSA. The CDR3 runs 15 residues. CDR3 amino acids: CAGSLGADYQETQYF. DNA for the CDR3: TGTGCCGGCAGCTTAGGGGCAGACTACCAAGAGACCCAGTACTTC.